This record concerns one T cell receptor beta chain sequence. Its antigen is not known. Clones were sequenced by immunoSEQ multiplex PCR, and TCRdb holds only the in-frame ones, with some missing. The sample shows 40,000 to 55,000 clones, about 90% of them seen only once. The sample belongs to a study of cytomegalovirus exposure and HLA in healthy donors. Germline V gene data show CDR1 as SGHRS and CDR2 as YFSETQ. The CDR3 is made up of 14 amino acids. V shed 2 bases and J 3 bases; nucleotides not matched to a gene: 4. Study-wide points: Under in vitro conditions, a few CMV-associated chains were confirmed as specific for CMV antigens.

Sample: PBMCs. This chain connects TRBV5-1 to TRBJ2-7, with 8 bases that match TRBD2. This TCR derives from a woman aged 25-40 years in good health and CMV-seronegative. CDR3 sequence: CASSLSSGSYEQYF. The CDR3 bases are TGCGCCAGCAGCTTAAGCAGCGGGAGCTACGAGCAGTACTTC.